Presented here are 5 T cell receptor beta chains from one specimen sequenced in a study of cytomegalovirus exposure and HLA in healthy donors. The assay was immunoSEQ multiplex PCR, and TCRdb's table has in-frame clones only and misses some. Of over 70,000 clones in the sample, 85% to 95% were seen once. Sequencing input: PBMCs. These receptor sequences come from a woman aged 18-29 years in good health and CMV-seronegative.

V and J are TRBV14 and TRBJ1-6; 8 bases are shared with TRBD1. J lost 9 bases, V lost 4 bases, and 8 bases had no gene match. The CDR3 consists of 15 residues. CDR1 and CDR2 from the germline V gene are SGHDN and FVKESK. CDR3: CASSRTGYRGSPLHF. The CDR3, as DNA: TGTGCCAGCAGCCGGACAGGGTATCGTGGTTCACCCCTCCACTTT.

The CDR3 sequence: CASSQGLAGAYEQYF. The CDR3 region has the DNA TGTGCCAGCAGCCAAGGACTAGCGGGAGCATACGAGCAGTACTTC. This chain joins TRBV14 and TRBJ2-7, with 12 bases that match TRBD2. This CDR3 spans 15 amino acids. With V trimmed by 1 base and J by 4 bases, 2 bases remained unmatched. The germline V gene has CDR1 SGHDN and CDR2 FVKESK. The full variable domain, completed using reference TRBV14 and TRBJ2-7, is EAGVTQFPSHSVIEKGQTVTLRCDPISGHDNLYWYRRVMGKEIKFLLHFVKESKQDESGMPNNRFLAERTGGTYSTLKVQPAELEDSGVYFCASSQGLAGAYEQYFGPGTRLTVT.

The CDR3 spells CASSTLAGDSEQYF. The CDR3 DNA is TGTGCCAGCAGCACCCTAGCGGGGGATAGCGAGCAGTACTTC. The chain carries TRBV7-9 and TRBJ2-7; 10 bases are shared with TRBD2. Per the germline V gene, CDR1 is SEHNR and CDR2 is FQNEAQ (reference sequence). V lost 5 bases, J lost 6 bases, and 7 bases stayed unmatched. The CDR3 contains 14 residues.

The V call is TRBV7-8, the J call TRBJ1-5, with D possibly matching TRBD1 (5 bases). CDR1 is SGHVS, CDR2 FQNEAQ, per germline. This CDR3 is 18 amino acids long. Trimming left V 2 bases short and J 5 bases short, with 22 bases between. In DNA form, the CDR3 reads TGTGCCAGCAGCTTAAGGGGCAGCGTCCCGGGCACACATCAGCCCCAGCATTTT. It is translated as CASSLRGSVPGTHQPQHF.

The chain is built from TRBV13 and TRBJ1-4; 9 bases agree with TRBD1. CDR3 length equals 15 residues. Germline loops: CDR1 PRHDT, CDR2 FYEKMQ (reference sequence). The trim removed 3 bases at V and 8 bases at J, leaving 7 bases unmatched. CDR3 nucleotides: TGTGCCAGCAGCTTGGATACAGGGGGCGCAGAAAAACTGTTTTTT. Translation gives CASSLDTGGAEKLFF. Filled out from reference TRBV13 and TRBJ1-4, the complete variable domain reads AAGVIQSPRHLIKEKRETATLKCYPIPRHDTVYWYQQGPGQDPQFLISFYEKMQSDKGSIPDRFSAQQFSDYHSELNMSSLELGDSALYFCASSLDTGGAEKLFFGSGTQLSVL.